Following are 32 T cell receptor beta chains from one sample sequenced in a study of T cell repertoires and Cas9 in healthy adults. Here immunoSEQ multiplex PCR was the method, and the copy in TCRdb shows in-frame clones only, minus some. The table has around 20,000 clones, about 90% seen once; the top ten hold about 1.6%. Sequenced input: CD4+ effector T cells (CD127+, CD25-, CD137-, CD154-) from PBMCs; culture status not recorded. The receptors were gathered from a human donor in good health.

The chain combines TRBV5-4 with TRBJ1-6, with D perhaps TRBD1 (6 bases). Germline V gene sequence: CDR1 SGHNT, CDR2 YYREEE (reference sequence). This CDR3 has 15 amino acids. The germline V and J ends were trimmed by 1 base and 6 bases, with 11 bases remaining between them. CDR3 sequence: CASSLFTGSNSPLHF. CDR3 in DNA: TGTGCCAGCAGCTTGTTTACAGGGAGTAATTCACCCCTCCACTTT.

This rearrangement joins TRBV7-5 to TRBJ1-3. TRBV7-5 is tagged as a pseudogene. The CDR3 spans 17 residues. The CDR3 coding sequence is TGTGCCAGAAGCTTAGCGAGGGTCCCTAGCTCTGGAAACACCATATATTTT. It translates to CARSLARVPSSGNTIYF.

The CDR3 protein is CASSPGGGSETQYF. The CDR3 DNA reads TGTGCCAGCAGCCCAGGGGGCGGGTCGGAGACCCAGTACTTC. This chain uses TRBV28 with TRBJ2-5, with 8 bases aligning to TRBD1. V gave up 6 bases and J gave up 5 bases; unmatched junction bases: 8. CDR1 is MDHEN and CDR2 is SYDVKM in the germline V gene. This CDR3 region has 14 residues.

The V call is TRBV19, the J call TRBJ1-4, with 10 positions matching TRBD1. Germline values: CDR1 LNHDA, CDR2 SQIVND (reference sequence). Trimming cost V 5 bases and J 6 bases; bases outside gene matches: 9. The CDR3 length is 16 residues. CDR3 in amino acids: CASSLHGQGEDEKLFF. As DNA, the CDR3 is TGTGCCAGTAGTCTTCACGGACAGGGGGAAGATGAAAAACTGTTTTTT.

Worth noting for this clone: The junction and the germline gene differ at one end; a read error may be behind it. The chain links TRBV29-1 to TRBJ1-1; no definite D call. This CDR3 region has 12 residues. Germline V gives CDR1 SQVTM, CDR2 ANQGSEA. CDR3 nucleotide sequence: TGCAGCGTTAAAGAGGTGAACGCTGAAGCTTTCTTT. Its protein is CSVKEVNAEAFF.

The chain combines TRBV4-1 with TRBJ2-2; D may correspond to TRBD1 or TRBD2 (5 bases each). The CDR3 covers 16 residues. V was trimmed by 1 base and J by 6 bases, leaving 15 bases between them. Germline V gene lookup returns CDR1 MGHRA and CDR2 YSYEKL. CDR3 bases: TGCGCCAGCAGCCAAGGTCCAGGGAGAAGGTCCGGGGAGCTGTTTTTT. This sequence encodes CASSQGPGRRSGELFF.

This clone was found a few times. The J gene is TRBJ2-1, the V gene TRBV5-1, with TRBD2 matching 11 bases. This CDR3 is built from 18 residues. V dropped 0 bases and J dropped 8; count of bases not matched to a gene: 13. The germline V gene encodes CDR1 SGHRS and CDR2 YFSETQ. The CDR3 nucleotides are TGCGCCAGCAGCTTGGCCAGTCCCAGTAGCGGGAGGGCCTATGAGCAGTTCTTC. It specifies CASSLASPSSGRAYEQFF.

This sequence joins TRBV5-6 and TRBJ1-1; TRBD1 is a possible D gene (5 bases). The CDR3 is 15 amino acids. Germline CDR1 reads SGHDT; CDR2 reads YYEEEE. Between the trimmed V and J ends, which lost 7 bases and 3 bases, there was a span of 19 bases. The CDR3 protein is CASGGGGLVDTEAFF. The CDR3 DNA is TGTGCCAGCGGCGGGGGAGGGCTAGTGGACACTGAAGCTTTCTTT.

This chain uses TRBV20-1 with TRBJ1-2; 8 bases align to TRBD1. Germline assignment: CDR1 DFQATT and CDR2 SNEGSKA (reference sequence). With 4 bases clipped from V and 6 bases from J, the junction kept 1 base outside the gene matches. This CDR3 has 11 residues. The CDR3 DNA is TGCAGTGCTAACAGGGGGGATGGCTACACCTTC. Residues: CSANRGDGYTF.

This sequence joins TRBV27 and TRBJ2-5; TRBD1 agrees at 7 bases. The J call may be in error: the DNA end matches TRBJ2-7 better. CDR3 length equals 15 residues. Germline CDR1 and CDR2: MNHEY and SMNVEV (reference sequence). CDR3 nucleotide sequence: TGTGCCAGCAGACGTCCGGGACAGAGGTCCTACGAGCAGTACTTC. It codes for CASRRPGQRSYEQYF.

The chain uses TRBV7-2 and TRBJ2-7; D not certain. The CDR3 totals 15 residues. CDR1 is SGHTA, CDR2 FQGNSA, per germline. With 1 base removed from V and 3 bases from J, the gap between germline ends came to 13 bases. CDR3 in amino acids: CASSLEAGPHYEQYF. The CDR3 DNA reads as TGTGCCAGCAGCTTAGAAGCCGGACCCCACTACGAGCAGTACTTC. Looking up the rest from reference TRBV7-2 and TRBJ2-7 gives the full variable domain: GAGVSQSPSNKVTEKGKDVELRCDPISGHTALYWYRQSLGQGLEFLIYFQGNSAPDKSGLPSDRFSAERTGGSVSTLTIQRTQQEDSAVYLCASSLEAGPHYEQYFGPGTRLTVT.

The chain has TRBV6-1 and TRBJ1-4; D is unclear. Trimming cost V 2 bases and J 8 bases, with 6 bases left between them. Germline CDR1 MNHNS, CDR2 SASEGT. This CDR3 contains 12 residues. This CDR3 is CASSEMGEKLFF. The CDR3 DNA reads TGTGCCAGCAGTGAAATGGGCGAAAAACTGTTTTTT.

The chain combines TRBV6-5 with TRBJ1-1; 8 nucleotides match TRBD1. CDR1 and CDR2 from the germline V gene are MNHEY and SVGAGI. This CDR3 is 15 amino acids long. J gave up 4 bases and V 7 bases, and 11 bases lay outside the gene matches. The CDR3 loop is CASNYDRGGTTEAFF. The CDR3 DNA is TGTGCCAGCAACTACGACAGGGGCGGGACCACTGAAGCTTTCTTT.

CDR3 nucleotides: TGTGCCAGCAGGACCGGGACAGGGACCTACGAGCAGTACTTC. Its protein is CASRTGTGTYEQYF. This chain uses TRBV6-5 with TRBJ2-7; 9 bases agree with TRBD1. This CDR3 is built from 14 residues. The germline CDR1 and CDR2 sequences are MNHEY and SVGAGI. J was trimmed by 2 bases and V by 6 bases; bases with no gene match: 5.

V gene TRBV11-3 combines with J gene TRBJ2-1; D ambiguous. This CDR3 contains 13 residues. Trimming pared 4 bases from V and 7 bases from J, leaving 11 bases between. Germline CDR1 reads SGHNT; CDR2 reads YENEEA. The CDR3: CASSSDLGNEQFF. CDR3 DNA: TGTGCCAGCAGCTCAGACTTGGGAAATGAGCAGTTCTTC.

This chain connects TRBV28 to TRBJ1-2, with 7 bases aligning to TRBD1. With 6 bases clipped from V and 6 bases from J, the junction kept 7 bases outside the gene matches. The CDR3 has 13 amino acids. Germline V gene sequence: CDR1 MDHEN, CDR2 SYDVKM. CDR3 sequence: CASSRDSPDGYTF. The DNA of the CDR3 is TGTGCCAGCAGCCGGGACAGTCCGGATGGCTACACCTTC.

This clone showed up just once. V usage is TRBV28 and J usage is TRBJ2-7; TRBD1 agrees at 12 bases. Germline V CDR1 and CDR2: MDHEN, SYDVKM. The junction had 3 bases not matched to a gene; V was cut back by 6 bases and J by 6 bases. There are 13 residues in the CDR3. CDR3 nucleotide sequence: TGTGCCAGCAGCTCGGGACAGGGGGCCGAGCAGTACTTC. This codes for CASSSGQGAEQYF.

The chain couples TRBV5-5 to TRBJ2-5; 9 bases are shared with TRBD2. This CDR3 is built from 15 residues. From germline, CDR1 is SGHKS and CDR2 YYEKEE (reference sequence). The trim removed 2 bases at V and 1 base at J, leaving 3 bases unmatched. The CDR3 nucleotides are TGTGCCAGCAGCTTCTTAGCGGGAGCCCAAGAGACCCAGTACTTC. The encoded protein is CASSFLAGAQETQYF.

The chain joins TRBV2 to TRBJ1-5, with unresolved D. V shed 6 bases and J shed 6 bases, with 15 bases lying between them. This CDR3 has 14 amino acids. Germline CDR1 reads SNHLY; CDR2 reads FYNNEI. Written as DNA, the CDR3 is TGTGCCAGCAGGGCACAAGGGATGGGTCAGCCCCAGCATTTT. It encodes CASRAQGMGQPQHF.

The chain couples TRBV6-1 to TRBJ1-2; 10 bases map to TRBD1. Trimming removed 5 bases from V and 5 bases from J; junction bases left unmatched: 8. Germline CDR1 and CDR2: MNHNS and SASEGT. The CDR3 covers 15 residues. CDR3 sequence reads: CASSSRTGGFYGYTF. For the CDR3, the DNA is TGTGCCAGCAGTTCCCGGACAGGGGGGTTTTATGGCTACACCTTC.

This chain uses TRBV6-6 with TRBJ1-2; 9 nucleotides align to TRBD1. The V segment lost 7 bases and the J segment 7 bases; nucleotides outside the gene matches: 7. The germline CDR1 and CDR2 sequences are MNHNY and SVGAGI (reference sequence). The CDR3 loop spans 13 amino acids. Written as DNA, the CDR3 is TGTGCCAGCACTCCGGGACAGGGTCGTGGCTACACCTTC. Translation gives CASTPGQGRGYTF.

CDR3 sequence reads: CASSYGQATDTQYF. The CDR3 DNA follows: TGCGCCAGCAGCTACGGACAAGCCACAGATACGCAGTATTTT. This chain connects TRBV5-1 to TRBJ2-3; perhaps TRBD1 as D (5 bases). This CDR3 spans 14 amino acids. Deletions cut 3 bases from V and 2 bases from J, with 10 bases between. Germline CDR1 is SGHRS and CDR2 is YFSETQ.

This rearrangement joins TRBV7-9 to TRBJ1-4; D perhaps matches TRBD1 (6 bases). The germline gives CDR1 SEHNR, CDR2 FQNEAQ (reference sequence). The CDR3 consists of 15 residues. V lost 6 bases to trimming and J lost 6 bases, with 17 bases between them. The CDR3 nucleotides read TGTGCCAGCAGGAAATCTGGGGGCCGGGATGAAAAACTGTTTTTT. It specifies CASRKSGGRDEKLFF.

The chain employs TRBV5-4 and TRBJ1-1, with D hard to call. Germline CDR1 SGHNT, CDR2 YYREEE (reference sequence). V shed 4 bases and J shed 4 bases, with 20 bases lying between them. CDR3 length: 16 amino acids. This CDR3 is CASSSAVSGLSTEAFF. The CDR3 DNA reads as TGTGCCAGCAGCAGCGCTGTCAGTGGATTAAGCACTGAAGCTTTCTTT.

The chain has TRBV5-1 and TRBJ1-5, with 7 bases that match TRBD1. Per germline, CDR1 SGHRS and CDR2 YFSETQ. V lost 3 bases to trimming and J lost 4 bases; unmatched junction nucleotides: 4. The CDR3 consists of 14 residues. The CDR3 here is CASSSGQPNQPQHF. In DNA form, the CDR3 reads TGCGCCAGCAGCTCGGGACAGCCTAATCAGCCCCAGCATTTT. Filled out from reference TRBV5-1 and TRBJ1-5, the complete variable domain reads KAGVTQTPRYLIKTRGQQVTLSCSPISGHRSVSWYQQTPGQGLQFLFEYFSETQRNKGNFPGRFSGRQFSNSRSEMNVSTLELGDSALYLCASSSGQPNQPQHFGDGTRLSIL.

The chain employs TRBV9 and TRBJ1-4; possible D gene TRBD1, 6 bases. Germline CDR1 reads SGDLS; CDR2 reads YYNGEE. CDR3 length: 13 residues. Deletions cut 0 bases from V and 16 bases from J, with 16 bases between. The CDR3 nucleotides read TGTGCCAGCAGCGTAGGCATGACAGGCGCGGCGTTTTTT. This translates into CASSVGMTGAAFF.

This clone came up once. The chain combines TRBV7-9 with TRBJ1-1; D might be TRBD1 (6 bases). CDR3 length: 12 residues. V lost 5 bases, J lost 10 bases, and 14 bases lay in between. Germline loops: CDR1 SEHNR, CDR2 FQNEAQ (reference sequence). CDR3 region: CASSTGQNRAFF. CDR3 nucleotides: TGTGCCAGCAGCACCGGACAGAATCGAGCTTTCTTT.

This clone appeared a single time. The gene calls are TRBV28 and TRBJ1-2, with 8 bases that match TRBD1. The V and J ends lost 2 bases and 6 bases, in that order; junction bases with no gene match: 8. CDR3 length: 15 amino acids. The V gene's germline CDR1 is MDHEN and CDR2 SYDVKM. CDR3 sequence reads: CASSLEDRGGDGYTF. DNA of the CDR3: TGTGCCAGCAGTTTAGAAGACAGGGGTGGAGATGGCTACACCTTC.

J is TRBJ2-7 and V is TRBV11-2; the D gene is possibly TRBD2 (5 bases). The V end was cut by 4 bases, the J end by 5 bases, with 18 bases between. CDR3 size: 15 residues. Per germline, CDR1 SGHAT and CDR2 FQNNGV. The CDR3 DNA follows: TGTGCCAGCAGCTCAAACAGAGGGCCTTGGAACGAGCAGTACTTC. Protein sequence: CASSSNRGPWNEQYF.

CDR3 region: CAWSQPPTQYF. CDR3 nucleotide sequence: TGTGCCTGGAGTCAACCACCCACGCAGTATTTT. The V call is TRBV30, the J call TRBJ2-3; D unclear. V dropped 2 bases and J dropped 9 bases, with 9 bases sitting between them. Germline assignment: CDR1 GTSNPN and CDR2 SVGIG (reference sequence). The CDR3 is made up of 11 amino acids.

The chain couples TRBV5-1 to TRBJ2-7; D remains unclear. This CDR3 comprises 11 residues. Trimming removed 3 bases at V and 4 bases at J, with 5 bases between. From germline, CDR1 is SGHRS and CDR2 YFSETQ. The chain's CDR3 is CASSSAYEQYF. The CDR3 nucleotides read TGCGCCAGCAGCTCGGCATACGAGCAGTACTTC.

This chain joins TRBV7-3 and TRBJ2-5, with 7 bases identical to TRBD1. This CDR3 has 13 residues. Losses at the gene ends were 2 bases for V and 5 bases for J; bases not matched to a gene: 2. The germline CDR1 and CDR2 sequences are SGHTA and FQGTGA. CDR3 in amino acids: CASSLRGGETQYF. In nucleotides, the CDR3 is TGTGCCAGCAGCTTACGAGGGGGCGAGACCCAGTACTTC.